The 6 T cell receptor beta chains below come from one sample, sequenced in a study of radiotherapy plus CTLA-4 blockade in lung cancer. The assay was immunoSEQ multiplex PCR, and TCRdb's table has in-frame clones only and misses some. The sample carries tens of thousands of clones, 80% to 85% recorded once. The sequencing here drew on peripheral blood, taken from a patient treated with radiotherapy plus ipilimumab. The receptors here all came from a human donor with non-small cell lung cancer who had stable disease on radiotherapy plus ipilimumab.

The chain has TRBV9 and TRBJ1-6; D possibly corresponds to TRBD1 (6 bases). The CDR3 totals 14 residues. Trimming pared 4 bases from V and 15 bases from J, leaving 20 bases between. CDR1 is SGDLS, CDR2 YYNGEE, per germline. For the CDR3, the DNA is TGTGCCAGCAGCCCCCACAGGGCCCTAAGGGACCTCCACTTT. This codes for CASSPHRALRDLHF.

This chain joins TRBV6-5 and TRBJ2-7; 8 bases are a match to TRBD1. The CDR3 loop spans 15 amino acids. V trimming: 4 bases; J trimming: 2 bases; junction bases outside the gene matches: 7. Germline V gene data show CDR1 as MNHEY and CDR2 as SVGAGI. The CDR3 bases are TGTGCCAGCAGTTCCGTCGGGACAGGAGCCTACGAGCAGTACTTC. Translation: CASSSVGTGAYEQYF.

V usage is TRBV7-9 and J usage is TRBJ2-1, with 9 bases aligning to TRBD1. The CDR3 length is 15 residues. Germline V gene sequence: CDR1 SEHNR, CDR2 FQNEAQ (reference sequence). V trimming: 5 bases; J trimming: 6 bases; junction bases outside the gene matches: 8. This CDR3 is CASSSRTGVSNEQFF. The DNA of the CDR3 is TGTGCCAGCAGCAGCCGGACAGGGGTTAGCAATGAGCAGTTCTTC.

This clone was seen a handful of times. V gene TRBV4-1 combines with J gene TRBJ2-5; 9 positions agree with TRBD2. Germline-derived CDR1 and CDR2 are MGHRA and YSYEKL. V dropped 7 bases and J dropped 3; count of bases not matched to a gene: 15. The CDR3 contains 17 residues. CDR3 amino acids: CASKPLWGGGAEETQYF. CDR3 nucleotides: TGCGCCAGCAAACCTCTTTGGGGCGGGGGGGCCGAAGAGACCCAGTACTTC.

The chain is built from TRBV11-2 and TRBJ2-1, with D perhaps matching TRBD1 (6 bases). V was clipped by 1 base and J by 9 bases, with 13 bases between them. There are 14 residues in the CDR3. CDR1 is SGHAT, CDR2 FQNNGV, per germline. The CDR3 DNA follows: TGTGCCAGCAGCTTAGGGGTCCAGGGGTTTGAGCAGTTCTTC. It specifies CASSLGVQGFEQFF.

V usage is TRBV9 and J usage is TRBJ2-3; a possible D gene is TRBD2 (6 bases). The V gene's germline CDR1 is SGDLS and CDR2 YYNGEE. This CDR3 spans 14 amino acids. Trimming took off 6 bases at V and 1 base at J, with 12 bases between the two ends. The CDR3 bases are TGTGCCAGCACCGGCGGAGGGGGCACAGATACGCAGTATTTT. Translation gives CASTGGGGTDTQYF.